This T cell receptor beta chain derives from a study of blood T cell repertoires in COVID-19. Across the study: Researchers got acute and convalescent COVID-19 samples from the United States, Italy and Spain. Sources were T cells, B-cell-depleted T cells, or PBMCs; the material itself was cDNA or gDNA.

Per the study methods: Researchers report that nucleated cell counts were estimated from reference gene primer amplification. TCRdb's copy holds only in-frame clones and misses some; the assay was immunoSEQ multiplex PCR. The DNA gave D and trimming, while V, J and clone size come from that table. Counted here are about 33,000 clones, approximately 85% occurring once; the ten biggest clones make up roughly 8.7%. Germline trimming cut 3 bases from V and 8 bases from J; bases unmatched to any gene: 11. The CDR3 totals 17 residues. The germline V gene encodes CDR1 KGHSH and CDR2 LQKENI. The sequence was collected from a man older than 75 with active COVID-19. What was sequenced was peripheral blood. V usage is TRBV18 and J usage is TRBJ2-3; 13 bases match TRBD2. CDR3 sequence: CASSPRLAGGMQATQYF. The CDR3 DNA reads TGTGCCAGCTCACCCCGACTAGCGGGGGGCATGCAGGCTACGCAGTATTTT.